This T cell receptor beta chain was observed in a study of shared clonotypes between healthy human individuals. Study observations and caveats: Generation probability values for non-shared clonotypes were lower than those for clonotypes shared by all four donors. The study generally estimated greater richness for naive than memory subsets.

Caucasian adults living in Nashville, Tennessee, provided all samples. Trimming cost V 3 bases and J 2 bases; bases outside gene matches: 4. This CDR3 is built from 16 residues. Germline V gene data show CDR1 as SGHAT and CDR2 as FQNNGV. Source study methods: Junction-only immunoSEQ sequences carried no quality scores, so filtering differed. Here immunoSEQ multiplex PCR was the method, and the copy in TCRdb shows in-frame clones only, minus some. V, J and clone size reflect that table, while D and trimming were determined from the DNA. The sample consists of more than 900,000 clones, approximately 78% of them appearing once. With respect to this clone: Its specificity is unknown.

Sequenced input: memory CD4+ T cells from PBMCs. Regarding subset: CD45RA-negative fraction. The V call is TRBV11-2, the J call TRBJ2-2; 9 nucleotides align to TRBD1. This receptor was identified in a man aged 18 to 29 in good health. Some clones in this sample may be carry-over from other donors' samples. Written as DNA, the CDR3 is TGTGCCAGCAGCTTCCGAACAGGGGGCAACACCGGGGAGCTGTTTTTT. This sequence encodes CASSFRTGGNTGELFF. Based on the CDR3 plus reference TRBV11-2 and TRBJ2-2, the full variable domain is EAGVAQSPRYKIIEKRQSVAFWCNPISGHATLYWYQQILGQGPKLLIQFQNNGVVDDSQLPKDRFSAERLKGVDSTLKIQPAKLEDSAVYLCASSFRTGGNTGELFFGEGSRLTVL.